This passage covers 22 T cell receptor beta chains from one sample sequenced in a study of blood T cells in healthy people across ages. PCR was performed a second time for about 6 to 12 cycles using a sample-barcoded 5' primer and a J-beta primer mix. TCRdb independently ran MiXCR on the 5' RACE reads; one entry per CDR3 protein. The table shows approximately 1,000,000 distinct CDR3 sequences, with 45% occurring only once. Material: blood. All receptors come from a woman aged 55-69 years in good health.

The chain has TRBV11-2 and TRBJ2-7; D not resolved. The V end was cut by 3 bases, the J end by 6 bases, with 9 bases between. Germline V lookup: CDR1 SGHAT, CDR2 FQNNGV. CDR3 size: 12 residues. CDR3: CASSFTVGEQYF. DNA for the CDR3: TGTGCCAGCAGCTTCACCGTGGGCGAGCAGTACTTC.

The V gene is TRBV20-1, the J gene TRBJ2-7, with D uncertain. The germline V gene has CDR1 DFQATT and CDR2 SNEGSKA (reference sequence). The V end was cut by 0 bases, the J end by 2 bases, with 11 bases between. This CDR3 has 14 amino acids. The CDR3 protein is CSARESAIPYEQYF. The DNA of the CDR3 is TGCAGTGCTAGAGAAAGCGCCATCCCCTACGAGCAGTACTTC.

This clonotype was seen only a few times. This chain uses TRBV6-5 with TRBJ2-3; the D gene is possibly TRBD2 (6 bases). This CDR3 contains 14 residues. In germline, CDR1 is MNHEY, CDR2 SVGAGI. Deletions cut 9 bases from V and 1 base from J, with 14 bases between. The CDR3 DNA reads TGTGCCAGACCCGGAGGGCAGGGCACAGATACGCAGTATTTT. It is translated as CARPGGQGTDTQYF.

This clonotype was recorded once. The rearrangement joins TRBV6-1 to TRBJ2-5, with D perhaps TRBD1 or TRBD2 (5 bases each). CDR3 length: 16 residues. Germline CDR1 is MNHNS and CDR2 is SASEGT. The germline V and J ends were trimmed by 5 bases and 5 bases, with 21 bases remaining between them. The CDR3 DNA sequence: TGTGCCAGCAGTTTCCCTGGGACCGGTCTTGGTGAGACCCAGTACTTC. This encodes CASSFPGTGLGETQYF.

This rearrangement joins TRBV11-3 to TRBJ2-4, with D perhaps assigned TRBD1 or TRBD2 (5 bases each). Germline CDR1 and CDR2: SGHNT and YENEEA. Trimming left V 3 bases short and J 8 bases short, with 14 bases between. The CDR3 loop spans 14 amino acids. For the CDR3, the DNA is TGTGCCAGCAGCTTCGGATCTGGGGGTGACATTCAGTACTTC. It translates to CASSFGSGGDIQYF.

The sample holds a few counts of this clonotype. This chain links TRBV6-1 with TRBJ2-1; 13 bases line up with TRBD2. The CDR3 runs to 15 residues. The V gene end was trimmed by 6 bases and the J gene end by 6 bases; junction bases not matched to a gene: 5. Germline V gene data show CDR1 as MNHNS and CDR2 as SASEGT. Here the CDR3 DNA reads TGTGCCAGCAGGCCGGGACTAGCGGGATCCAATGAGCAGTTCTTC. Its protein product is CASRPGLAGSNEQFF.

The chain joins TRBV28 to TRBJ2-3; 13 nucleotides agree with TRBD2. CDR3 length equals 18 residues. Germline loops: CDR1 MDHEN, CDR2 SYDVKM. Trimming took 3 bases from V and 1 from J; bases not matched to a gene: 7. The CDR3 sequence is CASSFSPGLAGGTDTQYF. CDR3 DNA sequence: TGTGCCAGCAGTTTCAGCCCCGGACTAGCGGGGGGCACAGATACGCAGTATTTT.

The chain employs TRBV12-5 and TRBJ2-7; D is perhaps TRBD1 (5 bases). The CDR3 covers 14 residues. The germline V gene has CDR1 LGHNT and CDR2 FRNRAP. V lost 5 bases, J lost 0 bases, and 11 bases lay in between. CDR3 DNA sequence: TGTGCTAGTGGTCTCAAAGGGGTCTCCTACGAGCAGTACTTC. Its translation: CASGLKGVSYEQYF.

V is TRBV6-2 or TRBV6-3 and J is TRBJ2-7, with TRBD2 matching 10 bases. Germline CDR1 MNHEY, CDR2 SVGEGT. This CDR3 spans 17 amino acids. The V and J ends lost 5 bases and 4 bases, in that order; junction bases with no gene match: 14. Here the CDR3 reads CASSIIPWGLANYEQYF. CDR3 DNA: TGTGCCAGCAGTATAATCCCCTGGGGACTAGCGAATTACGAGCAGTACTTC.

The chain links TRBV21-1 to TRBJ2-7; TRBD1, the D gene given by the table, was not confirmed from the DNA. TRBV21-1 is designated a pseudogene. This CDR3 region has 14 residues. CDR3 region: CARRGQGRSYEQYF. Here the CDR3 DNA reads TGTGCCAGGAGAGGACAGGGCCGTTCCTACGAGCAGTACTTC.

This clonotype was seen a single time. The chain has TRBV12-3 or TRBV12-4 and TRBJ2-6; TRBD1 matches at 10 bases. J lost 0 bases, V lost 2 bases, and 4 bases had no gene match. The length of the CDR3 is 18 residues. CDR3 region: CASSLTTGGVSGANVLTF. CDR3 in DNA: TGTGCCAGCAGTTTAACGACAGGGGGCGTCTCTGGGGCCAACGTCCTGACTTTC.

The CDR3 sequence is CASSSGTGNSGNTIYF. DNA of the CDR3: TGCGCCAGCAGCTCCGGGACAGGGAACTCTGGAAACACCATATATTTT. V is TRBV5-1 and J is TRBJ1-3, with 9 positions matching TRBD1. The length of the CDR3 is 16 residues. Per the germline V gene, CDR1 is SGHRS and CDR2 is YFSETQ. The V gene end was trimmed by 3 bases and the J gene end by 0 bases; junction bases not matched to a gene: 4.

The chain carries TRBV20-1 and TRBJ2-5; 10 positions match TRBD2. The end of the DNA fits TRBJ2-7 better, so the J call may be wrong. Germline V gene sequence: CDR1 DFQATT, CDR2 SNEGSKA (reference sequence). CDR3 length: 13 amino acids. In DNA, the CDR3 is TGCAGTGCTAGCACTAGCGGGAAGTACGAGCAGTACTTC. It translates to CSASTSGKYEQYF.

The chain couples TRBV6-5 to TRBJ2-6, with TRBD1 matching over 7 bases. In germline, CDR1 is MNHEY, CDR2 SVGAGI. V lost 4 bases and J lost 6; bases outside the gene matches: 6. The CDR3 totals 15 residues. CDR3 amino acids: CASSSPDRLANVLTF. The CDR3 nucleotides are TGTGCCAGCAGTTCGCCGGACAGGTTGGCCAACGTCCTGACTTTC.

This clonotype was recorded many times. The CDR3 is CSVGYWDEQYF. DNA of the CDR3: TGCAGCGTGGGGTACTGGGACGAGCAGTACTTC. The genes are TRBV29-1 and TRBJ2-7, with D unresolved. This CDR3 has 11 residues. Looked up from germline, CDR1 is SQVTM and CDR2 is ANQGSEA. Trimming cost V 6 bases and J 5 bases, with 11 bases left between them.

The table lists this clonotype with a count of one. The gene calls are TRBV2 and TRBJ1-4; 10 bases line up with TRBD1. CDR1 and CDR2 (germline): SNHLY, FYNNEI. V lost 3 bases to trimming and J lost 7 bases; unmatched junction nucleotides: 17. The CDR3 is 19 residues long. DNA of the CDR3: TGTGCCAGCAGTGATGGGGGACAGGGGTTCCCGCCTTCCTTTGAAAAACTGTTTTTT. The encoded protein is CASSDGGQGFPPSFEKLFF.

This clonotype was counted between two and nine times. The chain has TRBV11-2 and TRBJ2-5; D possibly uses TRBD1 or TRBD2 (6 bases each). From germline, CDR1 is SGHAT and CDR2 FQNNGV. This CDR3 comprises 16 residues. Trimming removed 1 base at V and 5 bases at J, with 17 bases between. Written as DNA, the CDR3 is TGTGCCAGCAGCTTAGCGGTGGGGGGCTCGGGGGAGACCCAGTACTTC. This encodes CASSLAVGGSGETQYF.

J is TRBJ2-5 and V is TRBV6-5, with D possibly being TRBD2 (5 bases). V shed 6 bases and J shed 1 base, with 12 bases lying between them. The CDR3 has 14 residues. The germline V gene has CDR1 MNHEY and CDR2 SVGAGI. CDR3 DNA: TGTGCCAGCAGACTAACTAGGGTCCAAGAGACCCAGTACTTC. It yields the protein CASRLTRVQETQYF.

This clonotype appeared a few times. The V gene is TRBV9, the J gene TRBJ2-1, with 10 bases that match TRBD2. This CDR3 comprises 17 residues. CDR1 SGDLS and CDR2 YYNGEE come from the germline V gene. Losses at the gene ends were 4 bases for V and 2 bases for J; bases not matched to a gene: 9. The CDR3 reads CASSPIGLAGAYNEQFF. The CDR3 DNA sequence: TGTGCCAGCAGCCCGATAGGGCTAGCGGGGGCCTACAATGAGCAGTTCTTC.

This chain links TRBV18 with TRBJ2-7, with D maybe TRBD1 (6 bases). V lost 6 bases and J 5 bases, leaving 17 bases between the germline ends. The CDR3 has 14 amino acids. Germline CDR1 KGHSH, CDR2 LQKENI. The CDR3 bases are TGTGCCAGCTCCGGGGACACCAGAACCGACGAGCAGTACTTC. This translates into CASSGDTRTDEQYF.

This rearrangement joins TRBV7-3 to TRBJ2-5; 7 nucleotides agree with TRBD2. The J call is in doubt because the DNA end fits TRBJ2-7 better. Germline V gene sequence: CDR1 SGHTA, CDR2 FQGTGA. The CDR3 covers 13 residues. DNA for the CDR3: TGTGCCAGCCAGCGGGATAGGTCTAACGAGCAGTACTTC. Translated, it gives CASQRDRSNEQYF.

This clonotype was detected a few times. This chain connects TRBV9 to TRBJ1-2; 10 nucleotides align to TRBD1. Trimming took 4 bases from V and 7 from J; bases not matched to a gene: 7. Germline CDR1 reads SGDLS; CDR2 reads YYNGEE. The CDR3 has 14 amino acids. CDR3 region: CASSITTGGSGYTF. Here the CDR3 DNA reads TGTGCCAGCAGCATCACGACAGGGGGCAGTGGCTACACCTTC.